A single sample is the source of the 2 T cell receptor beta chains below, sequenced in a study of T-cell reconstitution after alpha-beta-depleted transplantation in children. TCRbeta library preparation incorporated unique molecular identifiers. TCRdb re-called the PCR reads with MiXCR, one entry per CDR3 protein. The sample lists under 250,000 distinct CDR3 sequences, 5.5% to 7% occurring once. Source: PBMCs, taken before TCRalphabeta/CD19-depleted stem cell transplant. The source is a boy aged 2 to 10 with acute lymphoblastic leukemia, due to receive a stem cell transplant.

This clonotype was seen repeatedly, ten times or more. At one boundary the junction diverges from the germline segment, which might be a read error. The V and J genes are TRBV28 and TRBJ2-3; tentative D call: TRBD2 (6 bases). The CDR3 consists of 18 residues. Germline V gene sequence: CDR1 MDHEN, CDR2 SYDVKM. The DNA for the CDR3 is TGTGCCAGCAGTCTATGGGACTCTTTGACCCACAGCACAGATACGCAGTATTTT. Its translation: CASSLWDSLTHSTDTQYF.

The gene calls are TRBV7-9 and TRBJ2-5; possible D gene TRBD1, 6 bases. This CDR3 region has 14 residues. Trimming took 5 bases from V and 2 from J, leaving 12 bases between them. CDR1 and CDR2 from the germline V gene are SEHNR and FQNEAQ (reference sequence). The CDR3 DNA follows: TGTGCCAGCAGCGAAACAGGGTTGCAAGAGACCCAGTACTTC. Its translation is CASSETGLQETQYF.